This T cell receptor (beta chain) was identified in a study of T cell responses to AZD1222 COVID-19 vaccine. The wider study: Second-dose intervals of approximately 4 or approximately 12 weeks were pooled.

This clone has only a few counts. The CDR3 loop spans 15 amino acids. The germline V and J ends were trimmed by 3 bases and 0 bases, with 12 bases remaining between them. CDR1 SNHLY and CDR2 FYNNEI come from the germline V gene. Method: immunoSEQ multiplex PCR; TCRdb's copy keeps in-frame clones and lacks some. The sample records 65,000 to 95,000 clones, 80% being singletons. Sequences were derived from peripheral blood, sampled on day 0 of AZD1222 vaccination. The genes are TRBV2 and TRBJ2-7; the D gene could be TRBD1 or TRBD2 (5 bases each). The origin of this receptor is an adult in good health. The CDR3 DNA reads as TGTGCCAGCAGTGACCTGGCAGGGACCTCCTACGAGCAGTACTTC. Its translation: CASSDLAGTSYEQYF.